This T cell receptor beta chain was captured by sequencing in a study of T cell repertoires in cytomegalovirus infection (dated 2019 in TCRdb). Context from the whole study: Alongside well-studied HLA-B-restricted epitopes, the peptide stimulations were aimed at recently identified HLA-C-restricted CMV epitopes, whose presentation resists viral immunomodulation. The HLA type of each donor mattered for the analysis, because public TCR beta signatures pointed to carriage of CMV infection along with the matching HLA type.

Sequencing relied on an Illumina HiSeq 1500. TCRdb handled the public reads itself, with Q25 trimming in fastp and clone calling in MiXCR, and kept productive beta chains. When rows share a CDR3 protein, they turn into one entry using the most common DNA and genes. The sample table shows about 770,000 distinct CDR3 sequences, and almost 30% are seen once. In total, the top ten clones hold under 15% of the sample. This clonotype was seen many times. Its antigen is still unknown. The input lacks base qualities; no much larger clone sits a single base away. In the paper's terms, the treatment or condition label means: in vitro stimulation with specific CMV peptide epitopes to enrich CMV-specific T cells. Points the paper makes about the study in general: In both this cohort and an independent approximately 370-donor cohort, the cumulative frequency of public TCR beta family members distinguished carriers of CMV infection plus the relevant HLA type. The ex vivo response was dominated by HLA-C-restricted CMV-specific TCR beta clonotypes, which also provided the single most frequent clonotype in two of eight donors.

This sequence originates from a human donor in good health (CMV status not recorded). Some clones in this sample may be carry-over from other donors' samples. This specimen consisted of cultured CD8+ T cells from PBMCs, obtained from culture after CMV antigen stimulation.

Read as DNA, the sequence is TGTGCCACCAGTGATTCGGGACAGGGTAACATAGGCTACACCTTC. Translated, it reads CATSDSGQGNIGYTF. Here the chain combines TRBV24-1 and TRBJ1-2, with 9 central nucleotides matching TRBD1. Germline trimming amounts to 2 bases on V and 8 bases on J, with 8 as the count of junction bases outside the gene matches. The CDR3 spans 15 residues, from the cysteine through the phenylalanine. The only DNA kept is the CDR3, 45 bases in frame from the first base. CDR1 and CDR2 were assigned from the germline V gene as KGHDR and SFDVKD.